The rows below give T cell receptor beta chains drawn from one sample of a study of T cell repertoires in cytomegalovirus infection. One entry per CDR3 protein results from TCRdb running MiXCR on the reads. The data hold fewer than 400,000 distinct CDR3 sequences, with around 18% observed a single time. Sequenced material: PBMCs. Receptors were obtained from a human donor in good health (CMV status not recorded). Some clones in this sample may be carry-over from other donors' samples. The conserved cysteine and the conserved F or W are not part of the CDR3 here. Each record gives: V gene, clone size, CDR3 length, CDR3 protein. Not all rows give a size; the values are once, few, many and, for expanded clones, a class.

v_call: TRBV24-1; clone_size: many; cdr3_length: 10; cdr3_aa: ATGTAGAAQY
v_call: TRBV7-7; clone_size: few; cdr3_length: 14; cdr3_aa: ASSLWHVRVGTEAF
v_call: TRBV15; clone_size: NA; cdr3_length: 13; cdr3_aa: ATSRARGSGNTIY
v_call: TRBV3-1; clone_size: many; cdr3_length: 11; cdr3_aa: ASSQLTGDGYT
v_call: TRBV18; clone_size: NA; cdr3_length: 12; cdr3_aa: ASSPRTGEETQY
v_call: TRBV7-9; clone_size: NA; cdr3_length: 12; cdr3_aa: ASSPPPIPQEQF
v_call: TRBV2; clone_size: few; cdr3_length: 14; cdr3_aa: ASSPLRQGGPYGYT
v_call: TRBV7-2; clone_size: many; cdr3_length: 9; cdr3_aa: ASSGPGTQY
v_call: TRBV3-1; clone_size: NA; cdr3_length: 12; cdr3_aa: ASSQEGYVNEQF
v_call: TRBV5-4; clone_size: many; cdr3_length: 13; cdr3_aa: ASSARDRGTDTQY
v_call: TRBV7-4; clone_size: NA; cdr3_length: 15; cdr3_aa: ASSFGGVVVDPDEQY
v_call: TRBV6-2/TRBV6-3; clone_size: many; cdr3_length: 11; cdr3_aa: ASSYNGPYEQY
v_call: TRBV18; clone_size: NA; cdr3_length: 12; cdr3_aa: ASSAERRAHEQY
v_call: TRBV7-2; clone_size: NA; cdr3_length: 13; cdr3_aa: ASSLVGGGVNEQF
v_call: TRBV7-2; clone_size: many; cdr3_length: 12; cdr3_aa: ASSLDNPPYTQY
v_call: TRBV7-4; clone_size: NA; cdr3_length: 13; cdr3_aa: ASSRPVGGNTEAF
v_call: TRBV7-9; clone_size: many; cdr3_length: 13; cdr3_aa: ASSSELGPTDTQY
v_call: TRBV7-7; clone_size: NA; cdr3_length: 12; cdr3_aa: ASSPGHNTDTQY
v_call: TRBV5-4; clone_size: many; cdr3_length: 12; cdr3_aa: ASSLFGGKEKLF
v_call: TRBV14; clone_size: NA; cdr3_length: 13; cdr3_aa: ASSQEPGSADTQY
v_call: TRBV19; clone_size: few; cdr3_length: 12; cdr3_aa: ATVTGGSYNEQF
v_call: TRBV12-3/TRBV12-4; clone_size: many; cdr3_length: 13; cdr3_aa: ASSPRTGSSYEQY
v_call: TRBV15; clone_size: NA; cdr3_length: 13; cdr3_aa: ATRLDRGRADTQY
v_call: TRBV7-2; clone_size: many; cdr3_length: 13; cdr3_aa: ASSLVRGYQETQY
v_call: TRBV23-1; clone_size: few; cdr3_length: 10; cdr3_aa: ASEPVTTEAF
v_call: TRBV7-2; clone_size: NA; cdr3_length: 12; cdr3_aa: ASSLGGRNEKLF
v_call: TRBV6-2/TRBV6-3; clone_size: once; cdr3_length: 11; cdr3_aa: ASSYYRGTEQF
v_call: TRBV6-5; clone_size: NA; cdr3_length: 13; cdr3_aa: ASSYFRGRGETQY
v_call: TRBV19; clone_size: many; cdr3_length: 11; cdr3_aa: ASSNEDNTEAF
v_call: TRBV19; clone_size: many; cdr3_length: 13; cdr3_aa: ASSTGRYFGLEQY
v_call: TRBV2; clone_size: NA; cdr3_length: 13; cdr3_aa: ASSEEGQGSDEQY
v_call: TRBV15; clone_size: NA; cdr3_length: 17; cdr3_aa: ATSRERWSQREGRDEQY
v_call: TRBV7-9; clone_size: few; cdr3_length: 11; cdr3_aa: ASKPWGPDQAF
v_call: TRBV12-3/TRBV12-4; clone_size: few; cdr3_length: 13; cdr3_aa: ASSNSGGTKNIQY
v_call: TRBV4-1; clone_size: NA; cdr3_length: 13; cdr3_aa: ASSQGGDGANVLT
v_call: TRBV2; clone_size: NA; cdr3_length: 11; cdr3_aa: ASSEKFYNEQF
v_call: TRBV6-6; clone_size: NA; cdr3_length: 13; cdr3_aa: ASSYMGPGTDTQY
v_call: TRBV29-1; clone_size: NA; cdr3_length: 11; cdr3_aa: SALAGVTDTQY
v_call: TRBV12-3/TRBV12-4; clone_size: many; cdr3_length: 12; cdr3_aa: ASSQQGTDYGYT
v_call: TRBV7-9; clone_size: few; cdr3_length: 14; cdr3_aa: ASSGTGRKAYNEQF
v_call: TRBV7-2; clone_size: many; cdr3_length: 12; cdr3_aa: ASSSTRTGTEAF
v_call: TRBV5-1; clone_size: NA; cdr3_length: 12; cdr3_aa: ASSSEGASYEQY
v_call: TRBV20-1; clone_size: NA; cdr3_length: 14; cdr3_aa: SARGTGSTRNEKLF
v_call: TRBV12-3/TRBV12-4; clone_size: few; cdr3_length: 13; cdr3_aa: ASSPQPGYQYEQY
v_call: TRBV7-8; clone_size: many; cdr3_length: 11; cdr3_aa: ASSLGQQQPQH
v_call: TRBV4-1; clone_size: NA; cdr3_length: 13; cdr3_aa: ASSQTGLVNEKLF
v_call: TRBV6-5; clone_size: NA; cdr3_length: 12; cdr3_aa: ASSRSQGSYGYT
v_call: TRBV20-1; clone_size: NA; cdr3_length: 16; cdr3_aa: SAGGGTLRLAGDYEQY
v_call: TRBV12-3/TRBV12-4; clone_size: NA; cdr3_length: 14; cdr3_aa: ASSFNFWAGGNTIY
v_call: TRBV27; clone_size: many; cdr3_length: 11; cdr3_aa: ASMQGGTDTQY
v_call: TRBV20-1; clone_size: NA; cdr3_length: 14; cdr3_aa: SADGTSGGSGNEQF
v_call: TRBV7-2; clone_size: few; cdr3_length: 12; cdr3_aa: ASSQRTSGASPF
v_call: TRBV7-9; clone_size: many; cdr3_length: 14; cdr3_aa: ASSLGRTSGKNEQY
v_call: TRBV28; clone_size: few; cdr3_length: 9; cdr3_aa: ASSSPRVAF